This TCR beta chain came from a study of T cell changes during pregnancy in multiple sclerosis. Measured with immunoSEQ multiplex PCR; TCRdb has only the in-frame clones, and not every one. The sample shows some 40,000 clones, roughly nine tenths of them seen only once. This CDR3 has 13 amino acids. From germline, CDR1 is SGHNT and CDR2 YENEEA. Trimming cost V 5 bases and J 8 bases, with 15 bases left between them. The origin of this receptor is a female donor in good health, enrolled as a control in a pregnancy study. Sequencing used CD4+ T cells from peripheral blood mononuclear cells, obtained in the third trimester of pregnancy. The chain links TRBV11-3 to TRBJ1-2, with D tentatively TRBD1 (6 bases). The CDR3 here is CASSQRGGRGYTF. DNA of the CDR3: TGTGCCAGCAGCCAAAGGGGGGGACGCGGCTACACCTTC.